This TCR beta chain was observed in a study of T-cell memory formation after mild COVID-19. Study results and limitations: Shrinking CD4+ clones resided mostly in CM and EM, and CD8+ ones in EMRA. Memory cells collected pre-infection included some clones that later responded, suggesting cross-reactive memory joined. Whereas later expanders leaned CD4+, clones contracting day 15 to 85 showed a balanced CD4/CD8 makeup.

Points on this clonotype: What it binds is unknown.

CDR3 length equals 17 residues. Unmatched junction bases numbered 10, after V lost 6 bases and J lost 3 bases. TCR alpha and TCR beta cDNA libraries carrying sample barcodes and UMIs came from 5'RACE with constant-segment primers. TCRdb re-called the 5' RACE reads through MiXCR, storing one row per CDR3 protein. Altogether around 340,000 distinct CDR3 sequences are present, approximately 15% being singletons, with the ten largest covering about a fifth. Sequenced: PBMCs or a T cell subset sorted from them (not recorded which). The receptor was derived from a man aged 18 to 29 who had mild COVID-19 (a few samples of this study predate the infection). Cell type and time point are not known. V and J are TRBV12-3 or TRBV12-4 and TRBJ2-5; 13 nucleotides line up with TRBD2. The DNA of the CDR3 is TGTGCCAGCAGCCCTTGGACTAGCGGGGGCCGCAAAGAGACCCAGTACTTC. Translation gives CASSPWTSGGRKETQYF.